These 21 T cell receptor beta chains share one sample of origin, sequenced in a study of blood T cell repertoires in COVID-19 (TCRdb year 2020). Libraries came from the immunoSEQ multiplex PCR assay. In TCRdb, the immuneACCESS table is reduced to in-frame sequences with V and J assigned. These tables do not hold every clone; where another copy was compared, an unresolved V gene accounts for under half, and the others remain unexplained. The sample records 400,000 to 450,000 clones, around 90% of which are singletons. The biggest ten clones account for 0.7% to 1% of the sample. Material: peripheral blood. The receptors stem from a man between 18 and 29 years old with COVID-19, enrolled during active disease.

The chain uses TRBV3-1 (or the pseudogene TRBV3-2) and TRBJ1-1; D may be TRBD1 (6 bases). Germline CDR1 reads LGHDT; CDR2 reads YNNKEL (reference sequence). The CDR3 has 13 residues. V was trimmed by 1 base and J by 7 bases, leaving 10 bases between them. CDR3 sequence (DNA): TGTGCCAGCAGCCAAGCCACAGGGTTTGAAGCTTTCTTT. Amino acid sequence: CASSQATGFEAFF.

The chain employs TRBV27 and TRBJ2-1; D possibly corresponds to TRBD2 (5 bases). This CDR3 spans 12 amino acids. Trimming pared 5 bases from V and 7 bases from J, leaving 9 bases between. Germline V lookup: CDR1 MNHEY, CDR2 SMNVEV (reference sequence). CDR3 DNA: TGTGCCAGCAGTCCTACTAGGAATGAGCAGTTCTTC. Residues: CASSPTRNEQFF.

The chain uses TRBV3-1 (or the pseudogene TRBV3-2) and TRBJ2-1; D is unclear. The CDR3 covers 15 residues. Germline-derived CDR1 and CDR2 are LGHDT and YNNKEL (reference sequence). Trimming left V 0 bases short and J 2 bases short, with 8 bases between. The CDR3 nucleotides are TGTGCCAGCAGCCAAGATTCCCGGGCCTACAATGAGCAGTTCTTC. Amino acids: CASSQDSRAYNEQFF.

The CDR3 protein is CASSLNGSPGQGRGGELFF. The CDR3 coding sequence is TGTGCCAGCAGTTTAAATGGTTCCCCGGGACAGGGGCGCGGCGGGGAGCTGTTTTTT. The chain uses TRBV2 and TRBJ2-2, with 10 bases aligning to TRBD1. The CDR3 covers 19 residues. CDR1 and CDR2 from the germline V gene are SNHLY and FYNNEI. The V and J ends lost 5 bases and 7 bases, in that order; junction bases with no gene match: 19. Full variable domain (rest looked up from reference TRBV2 and TRBJ2-2): EPEVTQTPSHQVTQMGQEVILRCVPISNHLYFYWYRQILGQKVEFLVSFYNNEISEKSEIFDDQFSVERPDGSNFTLKIRSTKLEDSAMYFCASSLNGSPGQGRGGELFFGEGSRLTVL.

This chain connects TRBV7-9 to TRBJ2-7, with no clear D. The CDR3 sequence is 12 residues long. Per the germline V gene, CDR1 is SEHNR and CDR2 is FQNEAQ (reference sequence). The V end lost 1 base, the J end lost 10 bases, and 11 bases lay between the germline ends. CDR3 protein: CASSLGRSHQYF. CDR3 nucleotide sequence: TGTGCCAGCAGCTTAGGGCGTAGCCACCAGTACTTC.

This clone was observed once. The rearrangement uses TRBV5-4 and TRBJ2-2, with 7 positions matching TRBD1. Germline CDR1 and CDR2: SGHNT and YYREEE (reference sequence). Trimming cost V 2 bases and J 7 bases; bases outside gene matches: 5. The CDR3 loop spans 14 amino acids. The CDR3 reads CASSFEGAGGELFF. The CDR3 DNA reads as TGTGCCAGCAGCTTCGAGGGGGCGGGCGGGGAGCTGTTTTTT.

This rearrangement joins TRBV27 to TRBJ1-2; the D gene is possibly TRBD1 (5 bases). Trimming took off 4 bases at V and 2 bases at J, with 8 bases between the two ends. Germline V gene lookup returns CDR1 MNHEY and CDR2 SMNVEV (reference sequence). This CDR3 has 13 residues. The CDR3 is CASSSTENYGYTF. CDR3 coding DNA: TGTGCCAGCAGTTCGACAGAAAACTATGGCTACACCTTC.

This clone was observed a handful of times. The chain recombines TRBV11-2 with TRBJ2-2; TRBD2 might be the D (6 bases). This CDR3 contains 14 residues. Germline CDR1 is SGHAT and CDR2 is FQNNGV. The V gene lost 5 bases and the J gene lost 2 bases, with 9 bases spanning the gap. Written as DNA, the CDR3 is TGTGCCAGCAGCCTCGGGGGTAACACCGGGGAGCTGTTTTTT. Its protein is CASSLGGNTGELFF.

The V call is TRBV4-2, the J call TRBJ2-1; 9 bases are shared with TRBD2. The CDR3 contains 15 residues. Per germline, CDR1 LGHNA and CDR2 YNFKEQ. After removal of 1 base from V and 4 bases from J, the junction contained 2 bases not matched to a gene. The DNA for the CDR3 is TGTGCCAGCAGCCAAGGGACTAGCGTATACAATGAGCAGTTCTTC. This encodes CASSQGTSVYNEQFF.

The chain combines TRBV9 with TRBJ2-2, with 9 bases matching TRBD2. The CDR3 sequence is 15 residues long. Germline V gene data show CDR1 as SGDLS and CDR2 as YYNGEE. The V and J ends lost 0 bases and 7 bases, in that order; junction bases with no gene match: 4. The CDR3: CASSVVAGVDGELFF. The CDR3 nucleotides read TGTGCCAGCAGCGTAGTAGCGGGAGTCGACGGGGAGCTGTTTTTT. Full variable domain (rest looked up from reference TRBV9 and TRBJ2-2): DSGVTQTPKHLITATGQRVTLRCSPRSGDLSVYWYQQSLDQGLQFLIQYYNGEERAKGNILERFSAQQFPDLHSELNLSSLELGDSALYFCASSVVAGVDGELFFGEGSRLTVL.

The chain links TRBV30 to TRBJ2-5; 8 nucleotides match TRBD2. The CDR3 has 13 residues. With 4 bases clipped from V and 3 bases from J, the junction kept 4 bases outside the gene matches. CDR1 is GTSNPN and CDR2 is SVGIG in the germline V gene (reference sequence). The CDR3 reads CAWTAGGEETQYF. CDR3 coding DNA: TGTGCCTGGACGGCGGGGGGCGAAGAGACCCAGTACTTC.

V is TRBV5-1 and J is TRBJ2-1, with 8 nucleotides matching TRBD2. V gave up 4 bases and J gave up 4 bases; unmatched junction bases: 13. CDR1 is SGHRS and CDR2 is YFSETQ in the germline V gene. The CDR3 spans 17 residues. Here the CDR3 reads CASSPGISGGSYNEQFF. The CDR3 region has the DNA TGCGCCAGCAGCCCGGGAATTTCGGGAGGGAGTTACAATGAGCAGTTCTTC.

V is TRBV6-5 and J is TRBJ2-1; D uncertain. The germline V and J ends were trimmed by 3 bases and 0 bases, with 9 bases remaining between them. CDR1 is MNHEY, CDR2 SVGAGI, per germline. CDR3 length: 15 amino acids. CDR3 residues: CASSYNSISYNEQFF. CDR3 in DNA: TGTGCCAGCAGTTATAACTCTATCTCCTACAATGAGCAGTTCTTC.

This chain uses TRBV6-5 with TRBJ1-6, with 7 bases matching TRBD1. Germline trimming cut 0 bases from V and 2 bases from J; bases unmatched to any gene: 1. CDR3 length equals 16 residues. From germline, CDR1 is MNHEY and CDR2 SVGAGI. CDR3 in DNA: TGTGCCAGCAGTTACTCGGACAGGACCTATAATTCACCCCTCCACTTT. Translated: CASSYSDRTYNSPLHF.

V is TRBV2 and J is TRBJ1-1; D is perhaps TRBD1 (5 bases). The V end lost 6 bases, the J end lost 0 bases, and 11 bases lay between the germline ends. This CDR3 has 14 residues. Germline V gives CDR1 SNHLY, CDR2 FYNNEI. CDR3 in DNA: TGTGCCAGCAGCATGGGGCGACTGAACACTGAAGCTTTCTTT. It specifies CASSMGRLNTEAFF.

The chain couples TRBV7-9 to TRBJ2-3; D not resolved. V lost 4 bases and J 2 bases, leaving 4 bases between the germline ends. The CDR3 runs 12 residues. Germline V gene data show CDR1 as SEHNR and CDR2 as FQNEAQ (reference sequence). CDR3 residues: CASSSITDTQYF. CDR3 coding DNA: TGTGCCAGCAGCTCTATCACAGATACGCAGTATTTT.

The CDR3 loop reads CASSHPRQGAGELFF. CDR3 DNA sequence: TGTGCCAGCAGCCACCCGAGACAGGGGGCCGGGGAGCTGTTTTTT. The rearrangement joins TRBV3-1 (or the pseudogene TRBV3-2) to TRBJ2-2; 9 bases map to TRBD1. The CDR3 contains 15 residues. V trimming: 3 bases; J trimming: 6 bases; junction bases outside the gene matches: 5. The germline gives CDR1 LGHDT, CDR2 YNNKEL (reference sequence).

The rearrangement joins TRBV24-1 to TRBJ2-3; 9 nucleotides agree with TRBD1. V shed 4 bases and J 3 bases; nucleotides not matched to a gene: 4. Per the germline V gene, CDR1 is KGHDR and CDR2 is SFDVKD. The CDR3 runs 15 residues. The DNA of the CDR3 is TGTGCCACCAGTGACCGGGACAGGGAGACAGATACGCAGTATTTT. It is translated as CATSDRDRETDTQYF.

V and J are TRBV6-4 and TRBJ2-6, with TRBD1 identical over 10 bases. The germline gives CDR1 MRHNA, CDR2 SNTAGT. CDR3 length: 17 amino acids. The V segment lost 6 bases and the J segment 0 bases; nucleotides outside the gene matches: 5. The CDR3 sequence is CASRPGQGVSGANVLTF. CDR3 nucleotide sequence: TGTGCCAGCAGACCCGGACAGGGGGTCTCTGGGGCCAACGTCCTGACTTTC.

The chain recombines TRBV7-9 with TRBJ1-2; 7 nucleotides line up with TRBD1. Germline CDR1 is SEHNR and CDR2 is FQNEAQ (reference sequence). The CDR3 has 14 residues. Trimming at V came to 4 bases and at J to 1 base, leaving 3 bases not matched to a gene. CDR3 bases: TGTGCCAGCAGCTCCCGGGACAGTAACTATGGCTACACCTTC. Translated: CASSSRDSNYGYTF.

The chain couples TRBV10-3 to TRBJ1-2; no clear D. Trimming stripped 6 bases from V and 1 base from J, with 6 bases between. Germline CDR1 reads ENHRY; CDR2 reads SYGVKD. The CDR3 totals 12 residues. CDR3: CAIRDFNYGYTF. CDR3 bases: TGTGCCATCAGAGACTTTAACTATGGCTACACCTTC.